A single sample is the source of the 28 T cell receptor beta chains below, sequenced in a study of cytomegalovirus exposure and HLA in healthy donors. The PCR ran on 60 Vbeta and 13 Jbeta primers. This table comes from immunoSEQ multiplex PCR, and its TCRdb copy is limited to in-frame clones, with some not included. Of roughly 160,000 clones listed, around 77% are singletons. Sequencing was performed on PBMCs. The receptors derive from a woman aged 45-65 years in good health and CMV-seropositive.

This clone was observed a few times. The CDR3 loop is CASSQENQLLTGELFF. The CDR3, as DNA: TGCGCCAGCAGCCAAGAAAATCAATTACTCACCGGGGAGCTGTTTTTT. The chain has TRBV4-3 and TRBJ2-2; D uncertain. This CDR3 contains 16 residues. The germline gives CDR1 LGHNA, CDR2 YSLEER. Deletions cut 0 bases from V and 4 bases from J, with 12 bases between.

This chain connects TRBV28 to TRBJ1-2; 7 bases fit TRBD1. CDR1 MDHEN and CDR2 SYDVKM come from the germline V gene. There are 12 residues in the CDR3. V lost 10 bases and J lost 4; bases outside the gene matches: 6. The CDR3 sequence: CATPDRFYGYTF. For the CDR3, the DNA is TGTGCCACCCCGGACAGGTTCTATGGCTACACCTTC.

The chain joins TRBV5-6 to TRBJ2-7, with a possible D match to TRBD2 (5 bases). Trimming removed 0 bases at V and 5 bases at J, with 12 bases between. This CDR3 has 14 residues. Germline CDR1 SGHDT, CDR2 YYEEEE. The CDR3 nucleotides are TGTGCCAGCAGCTTGGTGGGCTCGAGGGACGAGCAGTACTTC. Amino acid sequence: CASSLVGSRDEQYF.

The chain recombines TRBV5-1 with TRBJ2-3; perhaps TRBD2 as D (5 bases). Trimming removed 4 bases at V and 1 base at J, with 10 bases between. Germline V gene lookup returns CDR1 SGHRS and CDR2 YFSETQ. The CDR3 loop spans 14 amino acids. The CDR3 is CASSPQEGTDTQYF. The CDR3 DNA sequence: TGCGCCAGCAGCCCCCAGGAGGGCACAGATACGCAGTATTTT.

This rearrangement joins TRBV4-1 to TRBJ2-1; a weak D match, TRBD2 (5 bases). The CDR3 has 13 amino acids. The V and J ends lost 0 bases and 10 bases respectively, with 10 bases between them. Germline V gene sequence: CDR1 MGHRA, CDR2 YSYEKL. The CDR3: CASSQERRGEQFF. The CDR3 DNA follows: TGCGCCAGCAGCCAAGAAAGACGCGGGGAGCAGTTCTTC.

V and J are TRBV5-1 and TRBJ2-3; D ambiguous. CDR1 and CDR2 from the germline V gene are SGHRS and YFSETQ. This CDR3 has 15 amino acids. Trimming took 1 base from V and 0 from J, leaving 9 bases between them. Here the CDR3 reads CASSLYLESTDTQYF. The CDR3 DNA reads TGCGCCAGCAGCTTGTACTTGGAGAGCACAGATACGCAGTATTTT.

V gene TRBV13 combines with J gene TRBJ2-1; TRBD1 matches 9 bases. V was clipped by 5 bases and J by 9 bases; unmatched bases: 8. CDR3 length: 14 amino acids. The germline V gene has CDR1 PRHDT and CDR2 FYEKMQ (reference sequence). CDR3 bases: TGTGCCAGCAGCCCGCCGACAGGGGGGGTTGAGCAGTTCTTC. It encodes CASSPPTGGVEQFF. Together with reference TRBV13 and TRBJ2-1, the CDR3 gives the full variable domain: AAGVIQSPRHLIKEKRETATLKCYPIPRHDTVYWYQQGPGQDPQFLISFYEKMQSDKGSIPDRFSAQQFSDYHSELNMSSLELGDSALYFCASSPPTGGVEQFFGPGTRLTVL.

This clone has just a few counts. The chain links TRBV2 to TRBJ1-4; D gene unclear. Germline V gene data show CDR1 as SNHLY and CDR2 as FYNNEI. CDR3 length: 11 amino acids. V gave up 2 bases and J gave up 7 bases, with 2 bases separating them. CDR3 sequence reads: CASSEREKLFF. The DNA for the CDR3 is TGTGCCAGCAGTGAACGTGAAAAACTGTTTTTT. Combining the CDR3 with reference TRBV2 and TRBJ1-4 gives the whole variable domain EPEVTQTPSHQVTQMGQEVILRCVPISNHLYFYWYRQILGQKVEFLVSFYNNEISEKSEIFDDQFSVERPDGSNFTLKIRSTKLEDSAMYFCASSEREKLFFGSGTQLSVL.

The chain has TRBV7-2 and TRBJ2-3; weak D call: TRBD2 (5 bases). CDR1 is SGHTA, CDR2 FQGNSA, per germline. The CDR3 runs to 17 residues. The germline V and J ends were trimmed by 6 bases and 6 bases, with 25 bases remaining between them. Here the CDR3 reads CASSTSGWGAPGDTQYF. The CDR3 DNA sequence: TGTGCCAGCAGTACGAGTGGGTGGGGAGCCCCCGGGGATACGCAGTATTTT.

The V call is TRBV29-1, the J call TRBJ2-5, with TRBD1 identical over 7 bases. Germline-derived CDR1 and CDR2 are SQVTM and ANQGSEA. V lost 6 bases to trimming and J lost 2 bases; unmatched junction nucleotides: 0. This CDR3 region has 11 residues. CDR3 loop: CSVDRQETQYF. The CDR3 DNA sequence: TGCAGCGTGGACAGGCAAGAGACCCAGTACTTC.

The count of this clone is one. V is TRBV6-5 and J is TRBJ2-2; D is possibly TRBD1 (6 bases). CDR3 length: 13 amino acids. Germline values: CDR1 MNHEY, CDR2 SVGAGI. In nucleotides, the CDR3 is TGTGGAGTCGGGACATCGAACACCGGGGAGCTGTTTTTT. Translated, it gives CGVGTSNTGELFF.

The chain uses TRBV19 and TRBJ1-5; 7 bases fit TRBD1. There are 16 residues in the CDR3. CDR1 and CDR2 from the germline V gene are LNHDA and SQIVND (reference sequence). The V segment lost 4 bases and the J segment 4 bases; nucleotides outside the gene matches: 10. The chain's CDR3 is CASSTKQGKGNQPQHF. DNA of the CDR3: TGTGCCAGTAGTACCAAACAGGGGAAGGGGAATCAGCCCCAGCATTTT.

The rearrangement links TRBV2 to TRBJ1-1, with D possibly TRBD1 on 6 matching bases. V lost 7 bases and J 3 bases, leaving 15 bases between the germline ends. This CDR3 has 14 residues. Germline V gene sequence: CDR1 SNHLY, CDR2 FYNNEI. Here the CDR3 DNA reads TGTGCCAGCACTGGGGCACAGGGCTACACTGAAGCTTTCTTT. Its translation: CASTGAQGYTEAFF.

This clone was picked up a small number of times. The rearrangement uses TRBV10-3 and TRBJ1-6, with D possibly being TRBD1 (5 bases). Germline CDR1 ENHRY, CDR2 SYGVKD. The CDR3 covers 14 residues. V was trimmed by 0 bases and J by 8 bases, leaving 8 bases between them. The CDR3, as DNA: TGTGCCATCAGTGAGTCGGGGGGAGATTCACCCCTCCACTTT. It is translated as CAISESGGDSPLHF.

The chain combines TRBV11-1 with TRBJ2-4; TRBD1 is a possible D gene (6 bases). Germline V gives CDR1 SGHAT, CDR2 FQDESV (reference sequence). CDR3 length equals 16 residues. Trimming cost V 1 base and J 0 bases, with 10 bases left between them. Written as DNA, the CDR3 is TGTGCCAGCAGCTTAGGTCAGGGGAAAGCCAAAAACATTCAGTACTTC. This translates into CASSLGQGKAKNIQYF.

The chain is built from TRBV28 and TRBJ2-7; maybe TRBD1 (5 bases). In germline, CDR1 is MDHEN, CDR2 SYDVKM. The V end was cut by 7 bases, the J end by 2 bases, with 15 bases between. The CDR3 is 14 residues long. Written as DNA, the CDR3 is TGTGCCAGCACTTGGGGCCAGAACGCCTACGAGCAGTACTTC. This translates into CASTWGQNAYEQYF.

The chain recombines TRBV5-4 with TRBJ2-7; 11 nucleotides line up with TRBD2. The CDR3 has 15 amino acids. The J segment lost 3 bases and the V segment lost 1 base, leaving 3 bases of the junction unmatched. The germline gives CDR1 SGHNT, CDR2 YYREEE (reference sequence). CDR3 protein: CASSLTSGSLYEQYF. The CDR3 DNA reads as TGTGCCAGCAGCTTGACTAGCGGGAGCCTCTACGAGCAGTACTTC. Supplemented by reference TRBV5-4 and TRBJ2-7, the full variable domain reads ETGVTQSPTHLIKTRGQQVTLRCSSQSGHNTVSWYQQALGQGPQFIFQYYREEENGRGNFPPRFSGLQFPNYSSELNVNALELDDSALYLCASSLTSGSLYEQYFGPGTRLTVT.

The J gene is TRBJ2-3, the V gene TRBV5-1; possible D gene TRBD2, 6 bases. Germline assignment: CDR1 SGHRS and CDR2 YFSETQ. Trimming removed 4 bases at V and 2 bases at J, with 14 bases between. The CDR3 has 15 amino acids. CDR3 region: CASSPAAGPTDTQYF. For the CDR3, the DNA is TGCGCCAGCAGCCCAGCAGCGGGCCCCACAGATACGCAGTATTTT.

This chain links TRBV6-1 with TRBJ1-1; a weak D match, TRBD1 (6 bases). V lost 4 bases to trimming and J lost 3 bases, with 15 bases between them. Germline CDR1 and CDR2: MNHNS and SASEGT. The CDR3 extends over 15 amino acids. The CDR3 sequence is CASSGGGLEDTEAFF. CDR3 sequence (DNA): TGTGCCAGCAGTGGGGGGGGGCTGGAGGACACTGAAGCTTTCTTT.

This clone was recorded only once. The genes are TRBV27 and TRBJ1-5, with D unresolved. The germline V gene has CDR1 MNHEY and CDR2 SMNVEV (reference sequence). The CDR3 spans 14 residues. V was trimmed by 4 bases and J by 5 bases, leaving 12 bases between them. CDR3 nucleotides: TGTGCCAGCAGTTGGGCGGGAGGCGATCAGCCCCAGCATTTT. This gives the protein CASSWAGGDQPQHF.

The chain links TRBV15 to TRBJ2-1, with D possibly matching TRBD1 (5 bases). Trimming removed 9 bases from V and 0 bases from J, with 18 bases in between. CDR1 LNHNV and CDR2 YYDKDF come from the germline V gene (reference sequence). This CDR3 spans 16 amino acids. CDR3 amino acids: CATRQRIESSYNEQFF. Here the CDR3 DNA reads TGTGCCACGCGACAGAGAATAGAGAGCTCCTACAATGAGCAGTTCTTC. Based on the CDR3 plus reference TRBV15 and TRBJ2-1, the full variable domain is DAMVIQNPRYQVTQFGKPVTLSCSQTLNHNVMYWYQQKSSQAPKLLFHYYDKDFNNEADTPDNFQSRRPNTSFCFLDIRSPGLGDTAMYLCATRQRIESSYNEQFFGPGTRLTVL.

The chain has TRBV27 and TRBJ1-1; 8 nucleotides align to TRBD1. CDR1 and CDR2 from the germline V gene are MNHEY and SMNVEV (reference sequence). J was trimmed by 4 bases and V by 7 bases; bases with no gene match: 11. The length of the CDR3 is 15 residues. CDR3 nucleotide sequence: TGTGCCAGCACCCACAGGGGGATTTCGGGCACTGAAGCTTTCTTT. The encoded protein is CASTHRGISGTEAFF.

CDR3 protein: CASRPQGAGTNYGYTF. The CDR3 nucleotides are TGTGCCAGCAGGCCCCAAGGCGCGGGAACTAACTATGGCTACACCTTC. This chain joins TRBV2 and TRBJ1-2; D unclear. V was clipped by 6 bases and J by 0 bases, with 17 bases between them. Germline CDR1 and CDR2: SNHLY and FYNNEI. The CDR3 runs 16 residues.

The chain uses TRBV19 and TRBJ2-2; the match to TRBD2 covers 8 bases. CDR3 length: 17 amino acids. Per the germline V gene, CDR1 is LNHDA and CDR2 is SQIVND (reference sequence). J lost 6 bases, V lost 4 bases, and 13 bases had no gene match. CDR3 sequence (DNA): TGTGCCAGTAGTAATAAAGGACTAGCCGCGCTGCCCGGGGAGCTGTTTTTT. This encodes CASSNKGLAALPGELFF.

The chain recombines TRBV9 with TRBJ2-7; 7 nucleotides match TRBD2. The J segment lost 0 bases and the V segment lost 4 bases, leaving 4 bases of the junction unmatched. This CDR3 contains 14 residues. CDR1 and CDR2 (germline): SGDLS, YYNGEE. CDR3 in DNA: TGTGCCAGCAGCCCTAGCGGTAGCTCCTACGAGCAGTACTTC. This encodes CASSPSGSSYEQYF.

The CDR3 spells CASSLTGHSGNTIYF. The CDR3 DNA is TGTGCCAGCTCTCTTACAGGACACTCTGGAAACACCATATATTTT. The genes are TRBV18 and TRBJ1-3, with D maybe TRBD1 (5 bases). CDR1 is KGHSH and CDR2 is LQKENI in the germline V gene. Between the trimmed V and J ends, which lost 6 bases and 0 bases, there was a span of 12 bases. The CDR3 covers 15 residues.

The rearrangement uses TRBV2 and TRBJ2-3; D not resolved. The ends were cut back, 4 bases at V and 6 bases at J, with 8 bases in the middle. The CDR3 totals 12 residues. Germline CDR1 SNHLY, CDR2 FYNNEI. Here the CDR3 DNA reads TGTGCCAGCAGTGTAGTCAGGGATACGCAGTATTTT. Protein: CASSVVRDTQYF.

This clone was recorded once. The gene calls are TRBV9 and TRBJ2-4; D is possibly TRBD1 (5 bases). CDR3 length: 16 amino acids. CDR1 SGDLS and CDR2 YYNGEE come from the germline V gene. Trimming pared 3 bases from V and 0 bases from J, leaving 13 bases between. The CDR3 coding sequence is TGTGCCAGCAGCGCCTCGTCAGGGTTAGCCAAAAACATTCAGTACTTC. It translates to CASSASSGLAKNIQYF.